The 17 T cell receptor beta chains in this list originate from one sample, sequenced in a study of T cell responses to AZD1222 COVID-19 vaccine. Data came from immunoSEQ multiplex PCR; TCRdb stores just in-frame clones and leaves some out. The data contain under 110,000 clones, 86% of them singletons. This specimen was peripheral blood, taken on day 0 of AZD1222 vaccination. The receptor source for this set is an adult in good health.

The chain links TRBV3-1 (or the pseudogene TRBV3-2) to TRBJ2-5; 15 bases align to TRBD2. This CDR3 is 16 amino acids long. Germline assignment: CDR1 LGHDT and CDR2 YNNKEL (reference sequence). J was trimmed by 5 bases and V by 3 bases; bases with no gene match: 4. The CDR3 nucleotides read TGTGCCAGCAGCCACGGACTAGCGGGAGGGCATGAGACCCAGTACTTC. Amino acids: CASSHGLAGGHETQYF.

The J gene is TRBJ2-1, the V gene TRBV7-6, with 12 bases that match TRBD2. CDR3 length: 18 residues. J was trimmed by 0 bases and V by 4 bases; bases with no gene match: 7. Germline CDR1 and CDR2: SGHVS and FNYEAQ. The CDR3 nucleotides read TGTGCCAGCAGCTCGCGCCCGACTAGCGGGAGCTCCTACAATGAGCAGTTCTTC. It is translated as CASSSRPTSGSSYNEQFF.

The chain carries TRBV5-1 and TRBJ1-1; the match to TRBD1 covers 8 bases. J lost 4 bases, V lost 5 bases, and 10 bases had no gene match. This CDR3 is built from 15 residues. The V gene's germline CDR1 is SGHRS and CDR2 YFSETQ. CDR3 DNA: TGCGCCAGCAGTCTTTGGACAGGGAGTGGCACTGAAGCTTTCTTT. This encodes CASSLWTGSGTEAFF.

J is TRBJ1-3 and V is TRBV27; 7 nucleotides align to TRBD1. This CDR3 is 15 amino acids long. Germline-derived CDR1 and CDR2 are MNHEY and SMNVEV (reference sequence). Unmatched junction bases numbered 8, after V lost 6 bases and J lost 3 bases. CDR3 in amino acids: CASRTGAYHGNTIYF. CDR3 bases: TGTGCCAGCAGAACAGGGGCCTATCATGGAAACACCATATATTTT.

The chain joins TRBV19 to TRBJ1-2, with D uncertain. Germline V lookup: CDR1 LNHDA, CDR2 SQIVND (reference sequence). The ends were cut back, 5 bases at V and 5 bases at J, with 24 bases in the middle. The CDR3 is 17 residues long. The CDR3 loop reads CASSVTRGYSTSYGYTF. CDR3 coding DNA: TGTGCCAGTAGTGTCACGCGAGGGTACTCCACTTCTTATGGCTACACCTTC.

This clone qualifies as medium-sized. The V call is TRBV19, the J call TRBJ2-7; 8 bases agree with TRBD1. Looked up from germline, CDR1 is LNHDA and CDR2 is SQIVND (reference sequence). CDR3 length: 15 amino acids. Trimming cost V 4 bases and J 1 base; bases outside gene matches: 6. CDR3 in amino acids: CASSTGTGRSYEQYF. The DNA of the CDR3 is TGTGCCAGTAGTACCGGGACAGGTCGGTCCTACGAGCAGTACTTC. The full variable domain, rest sourced from reference TRBV19 and TRBJ2-7, is DGGITQSPKYLFRKEGQNVTLSCEQNLNHDAMYWYRQDPGQGLRLIYYSQIVNDFQKGDIAEGYSVSREKKESFPLTVTSAQKNPTAFYLCASSTGTGRSYEQYFGPGTRLTVT.

This clone was seen repeatedly, ten times or more. The chain is built from TRBV12-3 or TRBV12-4 and TRBJ1-2; maybe TRBD1 (6 bases). This CDR3 is 11 amino acids long. V lost 8 bases, J lost 6 bases, and 10 bases lay in between. The CDR3 spells CASLTGDGYTF. Here the CDR3 DNA reads TGTGCCAGCTTGACAGGTGATGGCTACACCTTC.

The chain links TRBV3-1 (or the pseudogene TRBV3-2) to TRBJ2-1, with D uncertain. The CDR3 is 12 amino acids. Germline V gene sequence: CDR1 LGHDT, CDR2 YNNKEL (reference sequence). V dropped 4 bases and J dropped 6 bases, with 7 bases sitting between them. For the CDR3, the DNA is TGTGCCAGCAGCCTCCTCATCAATGAGCAGTTCTTC. It specifies CASSLLINEQFF.

The table lists this clone with a count of one. The rearrangement uses TRBV5-1 and TRBJ2-7; tentative D call: TRBD1 (6 bases). Germline CDR1 reads SGHRS; CDR2 reads YFSETQ. The V end lost 0 bases, the J end lost 0 bases, and 10 bases lay between the germline ends. This CDR3 is 15 amino acids long. CDR3 loop: CASSLGQESSYEQYF. The CDR3 bases are TGCGCCAGCAGCTTGGGACAGGAGAGCTCCTACGAGCAGTACTTC.

This chain links TRBV7-3 with TRBJ2-3; tentatively, D is TRBD2 (6 bases). Germline V lookup: CDR1 SGHTA, CDR2 FQGTGA. V gave up 2 bases and J gave up 4 bases, with 13 bases separating them. The CDR3 has 15 amino acids. The CDR3 loop reads CASSLDGSLPDTQYF. In DNA, the CDR3 is TGTGCCAGCAGCTTAGACGGGAGCTTGCCAGATACGCAGTATTTT. The variable domain in full, completed from reference TRBV7-3 and TRBJ2-3, reads GAGVSQTPSNKVTEKGKYVELRCDPISGHTALYWYRQSLGQGPEFLIYFQGTGAADDSGLPNDRFFAVRPEGSVSTLKIQRTERGDSAVYLCASSLDGSLPDTQYFGPGTRLTVL.

This clone was found once. This rearrangement joins TRBV12-3 or TRBV12-4 to TRBJ2-1, with 7 bases lining up with TRBD2. The CDR3 is 11 amino acids. The J segment lost 13 bases and the V segment lost 6 bases, leaving 6 bases of the junction unmatched. CDR3 sequence (DNA): TGTGCCAGCAGCCCGAGCGGGATCCAGTTCTTC. Translated: CASSPSGIQFF.

On this clone: Other DNA sequences of this sample code for an identical CDR3. This chain uses TRBV2 with TRBJ1-1, with TRBD1 as a possible D gene (5 bases). Germline loops: CDR1 SNHLY, CDR2 FYNNEI. The V and J ends lost 1 base and 4 bases respectively, with 13 bases between them. The CDR3 has 15 residues. The CDR3 bases are TGTGCCAGCAGTGAAGACCGGGGGAGAGGCACTGAAGCTTTCTTT. Amino acids: CASSEDRGRGTEAFF.

This clone was detected once. This chain links TRBV18 with TRBJ1-3; 7 positions match TRBD1. V gave up 5 bases and J gave up 0 bases; unmatched junction bases: 10. This CDR3 contains 17 residues. Germline assignment: CDR1 KGHSH and CDR2 LQKENI. CDR3 bases: TGTGCCAGCTCAGCAGGGAACAGGGGTCACTCTGGAAACACCATATATTTT. Its protein product is CASSAGNRGHSGNTIYF. Combining the CDR3 with reference TRBV18 and TRBJ1-3 gives the whole variable domain NAGVMQNPRHLVRRRGQEARLRCSPMKGHSHVYWYRQLPEEGLKFMVYLQKENIIDESGMPKERFSAEFPKEGPSILRIQQVVRGDSAAYFCASSAGNRGHSGNTIYFGEGSWLTVV.

This clone showed up just once. This chain uses TRBV6-1 with TRBJ1-2; a weak D match, TRBD1 (6 bases). The CDR3 length is 15 residues. CDR1 and CDR2 (germline): MNHNS, SASEGT. The V gene lost 3 bases and the J gene lost 8 bases, with 19 bases spanning the gap. For the CDR3, the DNA is TGTGCCAGCAGTGAGGCTCAACAGGGTACTCGGGGCTACACCTTC. Translated, it gives CASSEAQQGTRGYTF.

This CDR3 is CASSLRTSVIEQYF. DNA of the CDR3: TGTGCCAGCAGCTTGCGGACTAGTGTAATTGAGCAGTACTTC. The chain combines TRBV5-5 with TRBJ2-7, with TRBD2 matching over 7 bases. This CDR3 is 14 amino acids long. Germline-derived CDR1 and CDR2 are SGHKS and YYEKEE (reference sequence). With V trimmed by 1 base and J by 7 bases, 8 bases remained unmatched.

The chain is built from TRBV9 and TRBJ2-2; TRBD2 agrees at 9 bases. The CDR3 consists of 14 residues. The germline V gene encodes CDR1 SGDLS and CDR2 YYNGEE. The trim removed 5 bases at V and 6 bases at J, leaving 5 bases unmatched. The CDR3 protein is CASRGTSGPGELFF. CDR3 coding DNA: TGTGCCAGCAGAGGAACTAGCGGGCCCGGGGAGCTGTTTTTT.

The chain carries TRBV6-1 and TRBJ2-1; TRBD1 might be the D (6 bases). V was shortened by 4 bases and J by 8 bases, with 24 bases between the two germline ends. The CDR3 runs to 17 residues. Germline V lookup: CDR1 MNHNS, CDR2 SASEGT. CDR3 residues: CASSGDGRGTEGDEQFF. CDR3 sequence (DNA): TGTGCCAGCAGTGGGGACGGAAGGGGGACCGAGGGGGATGAGCAGTTCTTC.